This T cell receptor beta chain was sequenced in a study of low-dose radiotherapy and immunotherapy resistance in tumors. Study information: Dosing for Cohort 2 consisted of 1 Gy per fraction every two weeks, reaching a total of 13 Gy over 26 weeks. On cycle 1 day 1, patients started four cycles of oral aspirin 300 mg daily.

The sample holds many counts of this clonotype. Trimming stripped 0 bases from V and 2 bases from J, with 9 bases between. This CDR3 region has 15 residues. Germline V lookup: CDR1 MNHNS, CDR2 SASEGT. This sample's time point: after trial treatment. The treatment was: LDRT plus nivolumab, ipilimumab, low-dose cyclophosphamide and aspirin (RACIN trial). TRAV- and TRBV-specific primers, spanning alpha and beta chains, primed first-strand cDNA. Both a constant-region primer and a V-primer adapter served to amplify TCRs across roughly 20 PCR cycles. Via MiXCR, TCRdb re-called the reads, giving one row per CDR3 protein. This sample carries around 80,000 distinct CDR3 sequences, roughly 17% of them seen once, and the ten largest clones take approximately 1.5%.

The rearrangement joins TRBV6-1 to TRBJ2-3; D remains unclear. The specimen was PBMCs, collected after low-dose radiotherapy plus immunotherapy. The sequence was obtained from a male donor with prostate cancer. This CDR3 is CASSEARRSTDTQYF. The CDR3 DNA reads TGTGCCAGCAGTGAAGCGCGGAGATCCACAGATACGCAGTATTTT.